This passage covers 17 T cell receptor beta chains from one sample sequenced in a study of T cell responses to AZD1222 COVID-19 vaccine. Assay: immunoSEQ multiplex PCR; the TCRdb copy retains only in-frame clones and omits some. The data contain 34,000 or so clones, less than 90% of them seen just once; the ten biggest clones take up roughly 7%. The specimen comprised peripheral blood, sampled on day 0 of AZD1222 vaccination. The receptor set was obtained from an adult in good health.

The J gene is TRBJ2-3, the V gene TRBV27; TRBD2 is a possible D gene (6 bases). Between the trimmed V and J ends, which lost 5 bases and 6 bases, there was a span of 18 bases. Germline V gene sequence: CDR1 MNHEY, CDR2 SMNVEV (reference sequence). CDR3 size: 15 residues. CDR3 sequence: CASSHPRSGVDTQYF. The CDR3, as DNA: TGTGCCAGCAGTCACCCCCGGTCGGGGGTTGATACGCAGTATTTT.

The gene calls are TRBV6-5 and TRBJ1-6; D is unclear. Trimming shortened V by 7 bases and J by 4 bases, and 5 bases separated the two germline ends. Germline V gene data show CDR1 as MNHEY and CDR2 as SVGAGI. The CDR3 covers 12 residues. CDR3 DNA sequence: TGTGCCAGCACCTTATATAATTCACCCCTCCACTTT. Encoded protein: CASTLYNSPLHF.

The CDR3 is CASSYGRGNSNTEAFF. CDR3 coding DNA: TGTGCCAGCAGTTACGGACGGGGAAATTCGAACACTGAAGCTTTCTTT. The rearrangement links TRBV6-5 to TRBJ1-1; D remains ambiguous. CDR1 and CDR2 from the germline V gene are MNHEY and SVGAGI. The CDR3 length is 16 residues. V dropped 2 bases and J dropped 1 base, with 14 bases sitting between them.

This sequence joins TRBV28 and TRBJ1-2; D gene ambiguous. V was shortened by 2 bases and J by 6 bases, with 13 bases between the two germline ends. Germline loops: CDR1 MDHEN, CDR2 SYDVKM. The CDR3 has 14 amino acids. DNA of the CDR3: TGTGCCAGCAGTTTAGTTACAGTTCCCGATGGCTACACCTTC. Translation: CASSLVTVPDGYTF.

V and J are TRBV12-3 or TRBV12-4 and TRBJ2-7; D is ambiguous. The CDR3 sequence is 12 residues long. Between the trimmed V and J ends, which lost 3 bases and 5 bases, there was a span of 8 bases. CDR3 loop: CASSLRSNEQYF. CDR3 in DNA: TGTGCCAGCAGTTTGCGTAGCAACGAGCAGTACTTC.

The chain combines TRBV4-1 with TRBJ2-7, with a tentative D call TRBD2 (5 bases). The CDR3 has 16 residues. Germline-derived CDR1 and CDR2 are MGHRA and YSYEKL. V gave up 0 bases and J gave up 0 bases, with 12 bases separating them. CDR3 DNA: TGCGCCAGCAGCCAAGATAGCGTAGGGCGCTCCTACGAGCAGTACTTC. Its translation is CASSQDSVGRSYEQYF.

The chain carries TRBV5-8 and TRBJ1-4; no firm D call. CDR3 length: 15 residues. V was clipped by 5 bases and J by 5 bases, with 16 bases between them. Germline CDR1 SGHTS, CDR2 YDEGEE. The CDR3 DNA sequence: TGTGCCAGCAGTCAAACCGGGCAGCCGAATGAAAAACTGTTTTTT. Translated: CASSQTGQPNEKLFF.

The J gene is TRBJ1-4, the V gene TRBV18, with D maybe TRBD1 (5 bases). The V end was cut by 5 bases, the J end by 8 bases, with 15 bases between. The CDR3 runs 14 residues. Germline CDR1 reads KGHSH; CDR2 reads LQKENI. This CDR3 is CASSSGTGLEKLFF. Written as DNA, the CDR3 is TGTGCCAGCTCATCCGGGACGGGTCTAGAAAAACTGTTTTTT. Full variable domain (missing parts from reference TRBV18 and TRBJ1-4): NAGVMQNPRHLVRRRGQEARLRCSPMKGHSHVYWYRQLPEEGLKFMVYLQKENIIDESGMPKERFSAEFPKEGPSILRIQQVVRGDSAAYFCASSSGTGLEKLFFGSGTQLSVL.

The chain joins TRBV29-1 to TRBJ2-7; 11 bases are shared with TRBD2. This CDR3 spans 13 amino acids. Unmatched junction bases numbered 3, after V lost 1 base and J lost 7 bases. The germline V gene has CDR1 SQVTM and CDR2 ANQGSEA. The CDR3 reads CSVEGRLAGEQYF. The CDR3 DNA sequence: TGCAGCGTTGAAGGCCGACTAGCGGGGGAGCAGTACTTC.

This rearrangement joins TRBV6-5 to TRBJ2-7; 7 nucleotides agree with TRBD2. This CDR3 comprises 15 residues. CDR1 is MNHEY, CDR2 SVGAGI, per germline. The junction had 10 bases not matched to a gene; V was cut back by 3 bases and J by 5 bases. CDR3 sequence: CASSYSGEGKNEQYF. CDR3 bases: TGTGCCAGCAGTTATTCGGGGGAGGGTAAGAACGAGCAGTACTTC.

This chain uses TRBV10-1 with TRBJ2-7, with D tentatively TRBD1 (6 bases). Per the germline V gene, CDR1 is WNHNN and CDR2 is SYGVQD (reference sequence). Trimming stripped 7 bases from V and 5 bases from J, with 24 bases between. The CDR3 spans 16 residues. CDR3 in amino acids: CASNDPARGLIDEQYF. The CDR3 DNA reads as TGCGCCAGCAACGACCCGGCCAGGGGCCTTATTGACGAGCAGTACTTC.

The gene calls are TRBV11-2 and TRBJ1-2; D gene ambiguous. The V end lost 2 bases, the J end lost 4 bases, and 14 bases lay between the germline ends. CDR1 and CDR2 (germline): SGHAT, FQNNGV. This CDR3 is built from 15 residues. CDR3 loop: CASSLFHRRSYGYTF. The CDR3 DNA sequence: TGTGCCAGCAGCTTATTTCATCGAAGATCCTATGGCTACACCTTC.

The V gene is TRBV6-5, the J gene TRBJ2-1; D might be TRBD1 or TRBD2, each matching 6 bases. Germline lookup yields CDR1 MNHEY and CDR2 SVGAGI. The ends were cut back, 5 bases at V and 9 bases at J, with 17 bases in the middle. This CDR3 spans 14 amino acids. The CDR3 nucleotides are TGTGCCAGCAGTCCACCGGCTGAGGGGGGTGAGCAGTTCTTC. This sequence encodes CASSPPAEGGEQFF.

J is TRBJ2-3 and V is TRBV29-1; no clear D gene. With 4 bases removed from V and 0 bases from J, the gap between germline ends came to 8 bases. CDR3 length: 13 residues. Germline V gene lookup returns CDR1 SQVTM and CDR2 ANQGSEA. The CDR3 loop reads CSVAGPSTDTQYF. As DNA, the CDR3 is TGCAGCGTTGCTGGGCCTAGCACAGATACGCAGTATTTT.

V gene TRBV28 combines with J gene TRBJ1-1; D is ambiguous. Germline-derived CDR1 and CDR2 are MDHEN and SYDVKM. Trimming removed 2 bases at V and 2 bases at J, with 6 bases between. The CDR3 length is 13 residues. CDR3 in amino acids: CASSLPRNTEAFF. The DNA for the CDR3 is TGTGCCAGCAGTTTACCCAGAAACACTGAAGCTTTCTTT.

The chain joins TRBV25-1 to TRBJ2-2; 8 bases line up with TRBD1. From germline, CDR1 is MGHDK and CDR2 SYGVNS. The ends lost 3 bases at V and 4 bases at J; junction bases unmatched: 4. The CDR3 totals 15 residues. The DNA of the CDR3 is TGTGCCAGCAGTGACAGGGGGCTGACCACCGGGGAGCTGTTTTTT. Translating it yields CASSDRGLTTGELFF.

The chain employs TRBV6-5 and TRBJ1-2; TRBD1 matches 11 bases. Germline V CDR1 and CDR2: MNHEY, SVGAGI. The CDR3 has 16 amino acids. V shed 0 bases and J 4 bases; nucleotides not matched to a gene: 4. CDR3 nucleotides: TGTGCCAGCAGTTACTCGGGGACAGGGGGGGGCTATGGCTACACCTTC. Protein: CASSYSGTGGGYGYTF.